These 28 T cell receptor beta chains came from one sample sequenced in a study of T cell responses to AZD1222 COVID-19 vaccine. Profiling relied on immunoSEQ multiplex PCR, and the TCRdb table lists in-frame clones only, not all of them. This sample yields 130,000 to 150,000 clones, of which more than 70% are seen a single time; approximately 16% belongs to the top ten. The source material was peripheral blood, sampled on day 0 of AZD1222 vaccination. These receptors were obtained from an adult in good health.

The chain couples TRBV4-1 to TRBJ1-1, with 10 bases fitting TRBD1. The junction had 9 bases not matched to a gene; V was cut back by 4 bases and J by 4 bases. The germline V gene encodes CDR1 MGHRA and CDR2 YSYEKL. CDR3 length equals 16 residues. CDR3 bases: TGCGCCAGCAGCCTAGGGACAGGGGAGTTGGGCACTGAAGCTTTCTTT. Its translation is CASSLGTGELGTEAFF.

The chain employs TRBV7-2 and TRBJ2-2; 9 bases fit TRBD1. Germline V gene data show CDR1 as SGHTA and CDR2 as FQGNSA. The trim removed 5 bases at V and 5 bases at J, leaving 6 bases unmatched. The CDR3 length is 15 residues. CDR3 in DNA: TGTGCCAGCAGCCCACAGGGGGCGCGGACCGGGGAGCTGTTTTTT. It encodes CASSPQGARTGELFF.

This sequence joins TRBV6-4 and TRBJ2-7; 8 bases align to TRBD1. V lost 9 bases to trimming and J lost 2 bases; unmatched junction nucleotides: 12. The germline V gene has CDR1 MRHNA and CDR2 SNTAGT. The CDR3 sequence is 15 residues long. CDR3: CASSLTGVPPYEQYF. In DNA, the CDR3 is TGTGCCAGTTCGCTGACAGGGGTCCCCCCCTACGAGCAGTACTTC.

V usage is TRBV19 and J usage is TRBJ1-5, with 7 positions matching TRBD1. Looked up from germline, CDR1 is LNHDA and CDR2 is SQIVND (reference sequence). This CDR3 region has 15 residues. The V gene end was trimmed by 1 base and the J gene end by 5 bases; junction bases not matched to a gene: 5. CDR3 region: CASSIGQGAHQPQHF. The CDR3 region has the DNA TGTGCCAGTAGTATAGGACAGGGAGCGCATCAGCCCCAGCATTTT.

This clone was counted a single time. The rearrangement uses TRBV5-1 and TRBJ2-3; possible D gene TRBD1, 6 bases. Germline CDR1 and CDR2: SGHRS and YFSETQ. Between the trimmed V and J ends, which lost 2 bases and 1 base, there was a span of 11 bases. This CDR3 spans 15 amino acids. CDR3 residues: CASSFSRQGTDTQYF. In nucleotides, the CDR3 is TGCGCCAGCAGCTTCTCTCGACAGGGCACAGATACGCAGTATTTT. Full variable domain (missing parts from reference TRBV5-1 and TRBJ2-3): KAGVTQTPRYLIKTRGQQVTLSCSPISGHRSVSWYQQTPGQGLQFLFEYFSETQRNKGNFPGRFSGRQFSNSRSEMNVSTLELGDSALYLCASSFSRQGTDTQYFGPGTRLTVL.

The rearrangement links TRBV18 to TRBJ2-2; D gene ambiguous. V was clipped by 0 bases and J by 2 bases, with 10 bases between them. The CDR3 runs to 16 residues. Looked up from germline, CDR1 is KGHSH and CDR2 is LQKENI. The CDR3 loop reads CASSPPGIPNTGELFF. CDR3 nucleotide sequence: TGTGCCAGCTCACCACCGGGAATACCCAACACCGGGGAGCTGTTTTTT.

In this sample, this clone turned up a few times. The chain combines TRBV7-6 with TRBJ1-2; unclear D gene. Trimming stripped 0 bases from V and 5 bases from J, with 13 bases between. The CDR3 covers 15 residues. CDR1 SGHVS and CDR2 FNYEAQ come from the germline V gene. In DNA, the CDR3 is TGTGCCAGCAGCTTAGCTGCCGGTGAAGAGTATGGCTACACCTTC. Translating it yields CASSLAAGEEYGYTF.

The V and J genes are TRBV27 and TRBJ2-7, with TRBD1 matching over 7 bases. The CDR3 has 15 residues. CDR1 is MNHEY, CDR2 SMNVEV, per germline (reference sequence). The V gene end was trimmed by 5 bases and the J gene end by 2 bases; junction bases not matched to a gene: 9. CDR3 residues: CASSLPGQTPYEQYF. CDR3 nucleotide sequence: TGTGCCAGCAGTCTTCCGGGACAGACTCCCTACGAGCAGTACTTC.

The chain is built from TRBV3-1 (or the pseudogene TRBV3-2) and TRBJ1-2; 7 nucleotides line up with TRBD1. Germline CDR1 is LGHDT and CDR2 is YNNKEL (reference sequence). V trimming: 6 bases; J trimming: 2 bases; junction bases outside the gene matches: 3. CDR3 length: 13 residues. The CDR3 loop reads CASRSGQNYGYTF. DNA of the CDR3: TGTGCCAGCAGGTCGGGACAGAACTATGGCTACACCTTC.

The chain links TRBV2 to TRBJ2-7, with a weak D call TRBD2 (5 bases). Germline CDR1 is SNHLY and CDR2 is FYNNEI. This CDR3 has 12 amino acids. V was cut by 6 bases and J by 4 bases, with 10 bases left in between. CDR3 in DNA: TGTGCCAGCAGCTCCGGGGTTTACGAGCAGTACTTC. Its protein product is CASSSGVYEQYF.

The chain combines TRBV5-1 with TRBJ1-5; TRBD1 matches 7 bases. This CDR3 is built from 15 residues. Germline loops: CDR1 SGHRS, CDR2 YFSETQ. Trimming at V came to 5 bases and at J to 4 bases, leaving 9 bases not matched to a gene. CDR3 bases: TGCGCCAGCAGGCCGGCGACAGGGACTAATCAGCCCCAGCATTTT. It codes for CASRPATGTNQPQHF.

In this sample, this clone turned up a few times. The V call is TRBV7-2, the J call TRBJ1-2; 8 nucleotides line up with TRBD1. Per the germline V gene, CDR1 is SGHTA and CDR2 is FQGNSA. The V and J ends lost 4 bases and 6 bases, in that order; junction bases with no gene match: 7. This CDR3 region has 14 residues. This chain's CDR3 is CASSSRTGFDGYTF. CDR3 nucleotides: TGTGCCAGCAGCTCCCGGACAGGGTTTGATGGCTACACCTTC.

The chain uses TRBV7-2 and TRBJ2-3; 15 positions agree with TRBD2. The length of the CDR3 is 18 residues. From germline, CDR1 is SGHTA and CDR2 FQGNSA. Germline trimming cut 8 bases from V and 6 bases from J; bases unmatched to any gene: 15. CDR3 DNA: TGTGCCAGCGGGCCCGGGACTAGCGGGGGGTTAATAGGGGATACGCAGTATTTT. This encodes CASGPGTSGGLIGDTQYF.

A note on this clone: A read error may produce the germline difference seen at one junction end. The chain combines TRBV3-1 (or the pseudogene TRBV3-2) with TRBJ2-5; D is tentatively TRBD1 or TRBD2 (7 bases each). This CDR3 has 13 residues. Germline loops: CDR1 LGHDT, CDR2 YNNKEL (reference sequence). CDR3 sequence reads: CASSLTQGGSTNF. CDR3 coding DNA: TGTGCCAGCAGCCTCACGCAGGGGGGGTCAACAAACTTC.

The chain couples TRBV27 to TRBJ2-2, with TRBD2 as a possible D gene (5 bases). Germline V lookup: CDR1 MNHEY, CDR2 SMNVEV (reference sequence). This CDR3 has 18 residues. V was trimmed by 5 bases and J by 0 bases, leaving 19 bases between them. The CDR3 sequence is CASSNLRSGQANTGELFF. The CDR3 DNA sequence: TGTGCCAGCAGTAACCTCAGGAGCGGCCAGGCGAACACCGGGGAGCTGTTTTTT.

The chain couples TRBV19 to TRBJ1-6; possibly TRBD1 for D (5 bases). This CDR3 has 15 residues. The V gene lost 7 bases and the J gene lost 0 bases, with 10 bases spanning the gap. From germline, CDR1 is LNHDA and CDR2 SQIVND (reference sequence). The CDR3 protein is CASKEGSSYNSPLHF. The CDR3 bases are TGTGCCAGTAAGGAGGGGAGCTCCTATAATTCACCCCTCCACTTT.

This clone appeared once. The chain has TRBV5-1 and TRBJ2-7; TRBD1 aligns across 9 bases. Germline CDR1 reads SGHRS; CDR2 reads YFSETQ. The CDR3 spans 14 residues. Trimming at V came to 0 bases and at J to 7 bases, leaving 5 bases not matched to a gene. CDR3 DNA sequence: TGCGCCAGCAGCTTGGGGACAGGGGTACGGGAGCAGTACTTC. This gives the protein CASSLGTGVREQYF.

This chain's CDR3 is CASSAQWGTNSPLHF. Written as DNA, the CDR3 is TGTGCCAGCAGCGCCCAGTGGGGAACGAATTCACCCCTCCACTTT. This chain uses TRBV9 with TRBJ1-6; D remains ambiguous. The ends were cut back, 3 bases at V and 7 bases at J, with 14 bases in the middle. From germline, CDR1 is SGDLS and CDR2 YYNGEE. The CDR3 is 15 amino acids. The complete variable domain, with remaining parts taken from reference TRBV9 and TRBJ1-6, reads DSGVTQTPKHLITATGQRVTLRCSPRSGDLSVYWYQQSLDQGLQFLIQYYNGEERAKGNILERFSAQQFPDLHSELNLSSLELGDSALYFCASSAQWGTNSPLHFGNGTRLTVT.

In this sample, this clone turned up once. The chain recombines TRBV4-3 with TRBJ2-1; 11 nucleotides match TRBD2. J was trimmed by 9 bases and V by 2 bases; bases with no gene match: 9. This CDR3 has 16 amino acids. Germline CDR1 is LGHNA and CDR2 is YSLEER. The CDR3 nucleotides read TGCGCCAGCAGCCAAACTAGCGGGGGATTGGGAAGTGAGCAGTTCTTC. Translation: CASSQTSGGLGSEQFF.

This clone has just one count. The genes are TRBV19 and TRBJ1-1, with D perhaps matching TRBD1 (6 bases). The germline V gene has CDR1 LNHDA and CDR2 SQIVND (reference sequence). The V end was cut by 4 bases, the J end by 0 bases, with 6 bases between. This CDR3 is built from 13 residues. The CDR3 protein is CASSTGVNTEAFF. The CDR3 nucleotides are TGTGCCAGTAGTACAGGGGTGAACACTGAAGCTTTCTTT.

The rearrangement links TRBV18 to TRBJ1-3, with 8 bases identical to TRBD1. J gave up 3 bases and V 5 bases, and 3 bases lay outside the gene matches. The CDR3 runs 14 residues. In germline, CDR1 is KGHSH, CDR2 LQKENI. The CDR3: CASSSGQGGNTIYF. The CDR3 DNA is TGTGCCAGCTCATCAGGACAGGGTGGAAACACCATATATTTT.

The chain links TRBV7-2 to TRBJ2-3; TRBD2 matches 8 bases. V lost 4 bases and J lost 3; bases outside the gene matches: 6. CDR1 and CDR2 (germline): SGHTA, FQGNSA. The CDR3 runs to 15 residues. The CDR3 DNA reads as TGTGCCAGCAGCTCACAGGCGGGGGGTACAGATACGCAGTATTTT. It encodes CASSSQAGGTDTQYF. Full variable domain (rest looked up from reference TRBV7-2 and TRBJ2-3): GAGVSQSPSNKVTEKGKDVELRCDPISGHTALYWYRQSLGQGLEFLIYFQGNSAPDKSGLPSDRFSAERTGGSVSTLTIQRTQQEDSAVYLCASSSQAGGTDTQYFGPGTRLTVL.

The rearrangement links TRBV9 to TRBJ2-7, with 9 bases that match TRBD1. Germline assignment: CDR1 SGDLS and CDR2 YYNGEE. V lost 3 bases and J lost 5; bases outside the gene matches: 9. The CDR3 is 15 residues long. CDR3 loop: CASSAPGQGRHEQYF. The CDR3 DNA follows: TGTGCCAGCAGCGCCCCGGGACAGGGAAGGCACGAGCAGTACTTC.

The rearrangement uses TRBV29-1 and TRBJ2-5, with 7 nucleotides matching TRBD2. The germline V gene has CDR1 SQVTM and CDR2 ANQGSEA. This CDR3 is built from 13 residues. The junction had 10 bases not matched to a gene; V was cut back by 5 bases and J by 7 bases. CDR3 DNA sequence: TGCAGCGTTCAGCGGAGCGGGGCCGGGACCCAGTACTTC. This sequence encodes CSVQRSGAGTQYF.

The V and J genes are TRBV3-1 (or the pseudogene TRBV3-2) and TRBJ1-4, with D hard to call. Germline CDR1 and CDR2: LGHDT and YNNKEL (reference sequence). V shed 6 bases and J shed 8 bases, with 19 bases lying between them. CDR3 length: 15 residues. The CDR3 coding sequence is TGTGCCAGCAGTATGCAGCCCCCTCCCGAAGAAAAACTGTTTTTT. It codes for CASSMQPPPEEKLFF.

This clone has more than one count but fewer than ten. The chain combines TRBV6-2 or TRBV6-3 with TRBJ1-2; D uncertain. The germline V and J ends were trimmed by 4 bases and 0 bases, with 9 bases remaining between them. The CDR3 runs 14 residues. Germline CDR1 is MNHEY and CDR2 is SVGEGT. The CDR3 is CASSFPTANYGYTF. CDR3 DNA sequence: TGTGCCAGCAGTTTTCCAACGGCTAACTATGGCTACACCTTC.

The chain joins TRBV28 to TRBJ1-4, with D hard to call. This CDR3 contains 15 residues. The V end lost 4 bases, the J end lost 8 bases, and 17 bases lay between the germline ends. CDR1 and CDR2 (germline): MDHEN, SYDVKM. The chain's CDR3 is CASSSLRGSGEKLFF. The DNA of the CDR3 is TGTGCCAGCAGTTCCCTCCGCGGTTCGGGCGAAAAACTGTTTTTT.

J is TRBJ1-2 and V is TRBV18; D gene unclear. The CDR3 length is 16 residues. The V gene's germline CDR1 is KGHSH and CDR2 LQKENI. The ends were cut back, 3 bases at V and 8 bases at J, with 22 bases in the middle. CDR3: CASSPAPRSSQVGYTF. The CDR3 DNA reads TGTGCCAGCTCACCCGCGCCCCGGTCCAGCCAGGTGGGCTACACCTTC. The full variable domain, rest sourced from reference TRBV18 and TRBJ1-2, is NAGVMQNPRHLVRRRGQEARLRCSPMKGHSHVYWYRQLPEEGLKFMVYLQKENIIDESGMPKERFSAEFPKEGPSILRIQQVVRGDSAAYFCASSPAPRSSQVGYTFGSGTRLTVV.